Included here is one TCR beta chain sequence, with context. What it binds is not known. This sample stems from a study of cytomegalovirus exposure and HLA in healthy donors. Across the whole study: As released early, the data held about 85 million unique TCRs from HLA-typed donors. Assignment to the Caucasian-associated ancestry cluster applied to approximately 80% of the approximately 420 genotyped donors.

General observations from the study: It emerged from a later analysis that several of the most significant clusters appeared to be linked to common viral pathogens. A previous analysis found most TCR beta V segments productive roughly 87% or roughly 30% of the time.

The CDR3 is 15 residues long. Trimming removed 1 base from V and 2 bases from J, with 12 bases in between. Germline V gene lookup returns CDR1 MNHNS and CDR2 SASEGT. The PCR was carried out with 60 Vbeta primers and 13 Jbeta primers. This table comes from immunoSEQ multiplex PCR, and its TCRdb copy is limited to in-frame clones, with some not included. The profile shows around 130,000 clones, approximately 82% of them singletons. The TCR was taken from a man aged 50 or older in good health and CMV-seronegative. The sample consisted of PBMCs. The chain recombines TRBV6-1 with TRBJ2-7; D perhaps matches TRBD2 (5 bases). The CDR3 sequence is CASSEGGLAPYEQYF. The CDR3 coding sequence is TGTGCCAGCAGTGAAGGTGGGCTAGCCCCCTACGAGCAGTACTTC.